The source of this TCR beta chain is a study of CD8 T cells in ankylosing spondylitis. Study-wide results and caveats: Enrichment of disease-linked clones was reportedly significant in matched ankylosing spondylitis synovial fluid. With a CD8+ phenotype, disease-linked clones were relatively rare in peripheral blood. Several highly homologous variants formed a TCR beta motif that appeared characteristic of ankylosing spondylitis blood.

With 0 bases removed from V and 7 bases from J, the gap between germline ends came to 10 bases. Looked up from germline, CDR1 is KGHSY and CDR2 is FQNENV. The CDR3 consists of 14 residues. TCRdb redid the calling of the 5' RACE reads with MiXCR, one entry per CDR3 protein. This sample has roughly 700,000 distinct CDR3 sequences, with around a fifth found just once. This clonotype has only a few counts. Its target is unknown. The V call is TRBV16, the J call TRBJ2-1; perhaps TRBD1 as D (5 bases). The origin of this receptor is a male donor with ankylosing spondylitis. Sequenced: blood, either unsorted or a sorted T cell fraction (not recorded which). The CDR3: CASSQSRVGNEQFF. In nucleotides, the CDR3 is TGTGCCAGCAGCCAATCCAGGGTGGGTAATGAGCAGTTCTTC. The full variable domain, completed using reference TRBV16 and TRBJ2-1, is GEEVAQTPKHLVRGEGQKAKLYCAPIKGHSYVFWYQQVLKNEFKFLISFQNENVFDETGMPKERFSAKCLPNSPCSLEIQATKLEDSAVYFCASSQSRVGNEQFFGPGTRLTVL.